Listed below are T cell receptor beta chains from one sample, sequenced in a study of T cell responses to AZD1222 COVID-19 vaccine. The table came from immunoSEQ multiplex PCR; TCRdb's copy has only in-frame clones and leaves some out. This sample yields about 90,000 clones, of which 85% are seen a single time; roughly 4.7% belongs to the top ten. Sequencing used peripheral blood, obtained 28 days after the second AZD1222 dose. Receptors were obtained from an adult who received the AZD1222 COVID-19 vaccine. The CDR3 runs from the conserved cysteine through the conserved F or W.

TRBJ1-1 | TRBV19 | CASSLPGTGTEAFF
TRBJ2-2 | TRBV5-1 | CASSSGTGSTGELFF
TRBJ2-7 | TRBV28 | CASSLFSWGAFSYEQYF
TRBJ2-3 | TRBV6-1 | CASSATTGGSTDTQYF
TRBJ1-2 | TRBV9 | CASSVLSTTGGYTF
TRBJ2-7 | TRBV3-1/TRBV3-2 | CASSPSGQGLSEQYF
TRBJ2-2 | TRBV9 | CASSVGLGGANTGELFF
TRBJ2-7 | TRBV18 | CASSPPSSWGSYEQYF
TRBJ2-1 | TRBV10-3 | CAISESTDPYNEQFF
TRBJ1-2 | TRBV9 | CASSLNEGGHGYTF
TRBJ2-2 | TRBV29-1 | CSVLAPGELFF
TRBJ1-1 | TRBV10-1 | CASSRNRNTEAFF
TRBJ2-2 | TRBV6-4 | CASSPTSVAGELFF